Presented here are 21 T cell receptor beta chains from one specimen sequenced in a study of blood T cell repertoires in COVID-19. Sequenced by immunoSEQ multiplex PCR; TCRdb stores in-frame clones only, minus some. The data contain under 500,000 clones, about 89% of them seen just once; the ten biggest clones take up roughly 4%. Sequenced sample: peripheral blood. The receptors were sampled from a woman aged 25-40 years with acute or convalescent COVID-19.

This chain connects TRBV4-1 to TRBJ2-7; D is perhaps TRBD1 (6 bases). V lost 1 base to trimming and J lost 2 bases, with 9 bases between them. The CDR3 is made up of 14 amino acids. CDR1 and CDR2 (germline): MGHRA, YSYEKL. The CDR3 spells CASSQVQGPYEQYF. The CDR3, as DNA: TGCGCCAGCAGCCAAGTGCAGGGGCCCTACGAGCAGTACTTC.

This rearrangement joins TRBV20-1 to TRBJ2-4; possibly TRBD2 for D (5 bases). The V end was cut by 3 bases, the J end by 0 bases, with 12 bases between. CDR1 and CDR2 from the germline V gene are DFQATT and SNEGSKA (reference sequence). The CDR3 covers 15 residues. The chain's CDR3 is CSASSGSTAKNIQYF. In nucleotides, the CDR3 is TGCAGTGCTAGTTCGGGATCTACAGCCAAAAACATTCAGTACTTC.

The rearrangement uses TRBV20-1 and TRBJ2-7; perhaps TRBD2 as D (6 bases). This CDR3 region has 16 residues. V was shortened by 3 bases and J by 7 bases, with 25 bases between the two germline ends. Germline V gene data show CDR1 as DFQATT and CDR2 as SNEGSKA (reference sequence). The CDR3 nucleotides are TGCAGTGCTAGTAGGGTCGGGGGTCCGAATTACGTGGAGCAGTACTTC. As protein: CSASRVGGPNYVEQYF.

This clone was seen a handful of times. DNA for the CDR3: TGTGCCAGCAGCTTGTGGCAAGACGAGCAGTACTTC. This sequence encodes CASSLWQDEQYF. The chain uses TRBV5-5 and TRBJ2-7; D gene ambiguous. V was pared by 1 base and J by 5 bases, with 7 bases between. Germline values: CDR1 SGHKS, CDR2 YYEKEE (reference sequence). This CDR3 has 12 residues. The full variable domain, its missing parts supplied by reference TRBV5-5 and TRBJ2-7, is DAGVTQSPTHLIKTRGQQVTLRCSPISGHKSVSWYQQVLGQGPQFIFQYYEKEERGRGNFPDRFSARQFPNYSSELNVNALLLGDSALYLCASSLWQDEQYFGPGTRLTVT.

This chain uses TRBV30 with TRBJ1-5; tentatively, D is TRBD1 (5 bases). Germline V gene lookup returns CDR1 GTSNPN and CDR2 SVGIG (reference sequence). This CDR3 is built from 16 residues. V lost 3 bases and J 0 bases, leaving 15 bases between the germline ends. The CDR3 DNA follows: TGTGCCTGGAGGGAAAGGGGACTATATAGCAATCAGCCCCAGCATTTT. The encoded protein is CAWRERGLYSNQPQHF. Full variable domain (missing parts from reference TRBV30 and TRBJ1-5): SQTIHQWPATLVQPVGSPLSLECTVEGTSNPNLYWYRQAAGRGLQLLFYSVGIGQISSEVPQNLSASRPQDRQFILSSKKLLLSDSGFYLCAWRERGLYSNQPQHFGDGTRLSIL.

The CDR3 region is CATSMTGIQPQHF. CDR3 DNA sequence: TGTGCCACCAGTATGACGGGGATTCAGCCCCAGCATTTT. The gene calls are TRBV24-1 and TRBJ1-5, with no clear D. The CDR3 covers 13 residues. Germline V gene data show CDR1 as KGHDR and CDR2 as SFDVKD. V dropped 6 bases and J dropped 6 bases, with 11 bases sitting between them.

In DNA form, the CDR3 reads TGTGCCAGCAGCCAATGGGGCGCTGGCGAGCAGTACTTC. Amino acid sequence: CASSQWGAGEQYF. The chain joins TRBV3-1 (or the pseudogene TRBV3-2) to TRBJ2-7; a possible D gene is TRBD1 (5 bases). V lost 2 bases and J 6 bases, leaving 11 bases between the germline ends. Germline V gene sequence: CDR1 LGHDT, CDR2 YNNKEL (reference sequence). The CDR3 sequence is 13 residues long.

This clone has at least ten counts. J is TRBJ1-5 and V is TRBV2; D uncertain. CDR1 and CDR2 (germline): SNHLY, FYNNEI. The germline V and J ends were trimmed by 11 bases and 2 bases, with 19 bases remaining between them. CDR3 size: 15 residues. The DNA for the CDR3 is TGTGCCTCCTCCGACGGGGAGATTGGCAATCAGCCCCAGCATTTT. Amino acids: CASSDGEIGNQPQHF.

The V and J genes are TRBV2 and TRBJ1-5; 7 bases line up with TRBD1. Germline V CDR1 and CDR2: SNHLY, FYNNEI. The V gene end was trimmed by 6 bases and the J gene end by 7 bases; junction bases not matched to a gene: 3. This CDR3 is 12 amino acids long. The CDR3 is CASSPGGQPQHF. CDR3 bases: TGTGCCAGCAGCCCAGGGGGGCAGCCCCAGCATTTT.

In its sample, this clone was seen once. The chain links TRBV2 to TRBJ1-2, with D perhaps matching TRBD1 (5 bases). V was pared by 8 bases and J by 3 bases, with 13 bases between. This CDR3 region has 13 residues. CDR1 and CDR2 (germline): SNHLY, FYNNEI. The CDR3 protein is CASQDGGDYGYTF. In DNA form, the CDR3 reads TGTGCCAGCCAGGACGGGGGGGACTATGGCTACACCTTC.

The CDR3 DNA reads TGTGCCAGCAGCCAAGTAGGGGGATGGGATGCTTTCTTT. Translated: CASSQVGGWDAFF. J is TRBJ1-1 and V is TRBV14; weak D call: TRBD1 (6 bases). Trimming removed 1 base at V and 11 bases at J, with 14 bases between. The germline gives CDR1 SGHDN, CDR2 FVKESK. The CDR3 runs 13 residues.

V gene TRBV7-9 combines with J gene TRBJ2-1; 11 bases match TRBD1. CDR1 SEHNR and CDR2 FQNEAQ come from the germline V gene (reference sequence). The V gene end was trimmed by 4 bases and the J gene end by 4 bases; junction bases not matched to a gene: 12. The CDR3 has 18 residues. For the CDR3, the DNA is TGTGCCAGCAGCTCACCGGGACAGGGGGATAAATTATACAATGAGCAGTTCTTC. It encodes CASSSPGQGDKLYNEQFF. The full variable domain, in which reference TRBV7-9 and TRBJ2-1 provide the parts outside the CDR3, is DTGVSQNPRHKITKRGQNVTFRCDPISEHNRLYWYRQTLGQGPEFLTYFQNEAQLEKSRLLSDRFSAERPKGSFSTLEIQRTEQGDSAMYLCASSSPGQGDKLYNEQFFGPGTRLTVL.

The CDR3 DNA is TGTGCCAGTAGTATATCAGGAATGCAATCGAAGGGGGAGCTGTTTTTT. Its protein product is CASSISGMQSKGELFF. This chain connects TRBV19 to TRBJ2-2; D uncertain. The germline gives CDR1 LNHDA, CDR2 SQIVND (reference sequence). Trimming pared 2 bases from V and 8 bases from J, leaving 18 bases between. This CDR3 spans 16 amino acids.

As DNA, the CDR3 is TGTGCCAGCAGCGTAGCTGCCGTAGAGGGCCGGAGCACAGATACGCAGTATTTT. It translates to CASSVAAVEGRSTDTQYF. The rearrangement joins TRBV9 to TRBJ2-3, with D tentatively TRBD2 (5 bases). The CDR3 is 18 amino acids. The germline V gene has CDR1 SGDLS and CDR2 YYNGEE. Trimming took 0 bases from V and 0 from J, leaving 17 bases between them.

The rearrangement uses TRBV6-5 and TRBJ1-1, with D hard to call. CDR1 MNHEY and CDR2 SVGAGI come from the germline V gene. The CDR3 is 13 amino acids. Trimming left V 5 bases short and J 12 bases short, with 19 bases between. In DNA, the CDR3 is TGTGCCAGCAGTAATAATGGCCCCACAGAATCTTTCTTT. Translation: CASSNNGPTESFF.

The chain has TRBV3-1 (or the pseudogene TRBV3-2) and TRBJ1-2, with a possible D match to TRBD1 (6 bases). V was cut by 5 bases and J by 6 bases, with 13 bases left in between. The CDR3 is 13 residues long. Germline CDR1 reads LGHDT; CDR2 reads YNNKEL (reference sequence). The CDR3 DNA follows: TGTGCCAGCAGCAACACAGGGTTCGATGGCTACACCTTC. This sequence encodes CASSNTGFDGYTF.

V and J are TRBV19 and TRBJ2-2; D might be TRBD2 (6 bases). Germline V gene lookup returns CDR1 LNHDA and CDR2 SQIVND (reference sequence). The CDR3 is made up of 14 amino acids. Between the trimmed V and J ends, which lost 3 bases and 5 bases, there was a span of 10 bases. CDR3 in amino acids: CASSMYRGTGELFF. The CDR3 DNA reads TGTGCCAGTAGTATGTATCGGGGGACCGGGGAGCTGTTTTTT.

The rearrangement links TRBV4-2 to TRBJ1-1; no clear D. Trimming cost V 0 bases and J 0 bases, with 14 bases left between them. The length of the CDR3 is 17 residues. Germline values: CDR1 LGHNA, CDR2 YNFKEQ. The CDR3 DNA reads TGTGCCAGCAGCCAAGATACCGGGGTTAGAATGAACACTGAAGCTTTCTTT. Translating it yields CASSQDTGVRMNTEAFF.

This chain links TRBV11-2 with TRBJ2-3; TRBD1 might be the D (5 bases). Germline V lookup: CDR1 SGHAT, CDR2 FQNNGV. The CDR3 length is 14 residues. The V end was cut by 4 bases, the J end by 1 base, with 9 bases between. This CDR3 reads CASSSVGGTDTQYF. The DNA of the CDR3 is TGTGCCAGCAGCTCGGTAGGGGGCACAGATACGCAGTATTTT.

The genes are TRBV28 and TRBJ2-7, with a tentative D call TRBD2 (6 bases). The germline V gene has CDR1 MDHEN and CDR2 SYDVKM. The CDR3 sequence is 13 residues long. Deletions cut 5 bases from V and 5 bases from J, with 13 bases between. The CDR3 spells CASSVGTSHEQYF. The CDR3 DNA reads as TGTGCCAGCAGTGTCGGGACTTCCCACGAGCAGTACTTC. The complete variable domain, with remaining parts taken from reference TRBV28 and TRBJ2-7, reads DVKVTQSSRYLVKRTGEKVFLECVQDMDHENMFWYRQDPGLGLRLIYFSYDVKMKEKGDIPEGYSVSREKKERFSLILESASTNQTSMYLCASSVGTSHEQYFGPGTRLTVT.

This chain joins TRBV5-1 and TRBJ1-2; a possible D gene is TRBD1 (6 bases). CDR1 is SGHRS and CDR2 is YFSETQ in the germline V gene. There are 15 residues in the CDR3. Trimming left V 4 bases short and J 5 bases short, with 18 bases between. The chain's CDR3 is CASSLQQGLGYGYTF. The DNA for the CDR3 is TGCGCCAGCAGCCTTCAACAGGGTTTGGGGTATGGCTACACCTTC.